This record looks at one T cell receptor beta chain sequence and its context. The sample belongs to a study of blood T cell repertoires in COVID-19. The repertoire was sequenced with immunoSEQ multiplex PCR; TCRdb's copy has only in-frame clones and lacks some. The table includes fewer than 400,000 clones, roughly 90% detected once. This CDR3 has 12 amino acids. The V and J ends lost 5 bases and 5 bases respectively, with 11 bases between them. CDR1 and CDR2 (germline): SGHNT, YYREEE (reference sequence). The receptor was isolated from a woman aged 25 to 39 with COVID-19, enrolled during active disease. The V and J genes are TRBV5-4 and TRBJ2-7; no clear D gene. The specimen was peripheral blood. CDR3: CASSPARNEQYF. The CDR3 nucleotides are TGTGCCAGCAGTCCGGCTAGAAACGAGCAGTACTTC.